This T cell receptor (beta chain) was recorded in a study of blood T cell repertoires in COVID-19. Overall study context: COVID-19 samples collected from the United States, Italy and Spain covered acute and convalescent phases. Sample material is recorded as cDNA or gDNA derived from T cells, B-cell-depleted T cells, or PBMCs.

The V end was cut by 6 bases, the J end by 0 bases, with 12 bases between. The length of the CDR3 is 15 residues. Germline CDR1 is MNHEY and CDR2 is SVGAGI. In the authors' workflow: Researchers report that nucleated cell counts were estimated from reference gene primer amplification. Data came from immunoSEQ multiplex PCR; TCRdb stores just in-frame clones and leaves some out. The V and J calls and clone size are taken from that table; D and trimming were inferred from the DNA. The table shows about 92,000 clones, with about 91% occurring only once. The specimen sequenced was peripheral blood. The chain uses TRBV6-5 and TRBJ1-3, with D possibly TRBD1 on 6 matching bases. The receptor was derived from a human donor with active COVID-19. The donor label of this sample is uncertain. CDR3: CASRLNRDSGNTIYF. The DNA of the CDR3 is TGTGCCAGCAGATTGAACAGGGACTCTGGAAACACCATATATTTT.